The sequence of this TCR beta chain was determined in a study of CD8 T cells in Susac syndrome. V shed 2 bases and J shed 6 bases, with 13 bases lying between them. Germline CDR1 SGDLS, CDR2 YYNGEE. CDR3 size: 14 residues. A quantity of roughly 0.5 to 1 ug RNA underwent reverse transcription using random hexamers. MiXCR, run by TCRdb on the immunoSEQ multiplex PCR reads, gives a single entry per CDR3 protein. The sample consists of 200,000 or so distinct CDR3 sequences, about 93% of them appearing once. TEMRA cells underwent FACS enrichment and CD8+ and CD4+ T cells underwent negative isolation. The chain combines TRBV9 with TRBJ2-3, with D maybe TRBD2 (5 bases). The material sequenced was CD8+ T cells from PBMCs. The clonotype originates from a human donor with multiple sclerosis. This chain's CDR3 is CASSVSGNWDTQYF. CDR3 DNA sequence: TGTGCCAGCAGCGTGAGCGGAAACTGGGATACGCAGTATTTT.